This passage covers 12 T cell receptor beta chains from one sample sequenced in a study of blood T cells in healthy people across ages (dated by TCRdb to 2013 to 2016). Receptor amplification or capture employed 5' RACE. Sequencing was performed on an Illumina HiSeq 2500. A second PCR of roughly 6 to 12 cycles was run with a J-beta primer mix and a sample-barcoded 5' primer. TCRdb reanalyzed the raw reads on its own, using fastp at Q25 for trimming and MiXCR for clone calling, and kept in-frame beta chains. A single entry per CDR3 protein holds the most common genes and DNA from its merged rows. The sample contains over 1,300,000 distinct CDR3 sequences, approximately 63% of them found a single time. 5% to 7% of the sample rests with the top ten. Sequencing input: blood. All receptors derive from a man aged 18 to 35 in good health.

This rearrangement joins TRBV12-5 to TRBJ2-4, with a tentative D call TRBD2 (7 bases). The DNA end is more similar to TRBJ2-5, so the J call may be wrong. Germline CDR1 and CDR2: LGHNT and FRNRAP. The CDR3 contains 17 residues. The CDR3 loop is CASGLVEGGEGQETQYF. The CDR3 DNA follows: TGTGCTAGTGGTTTGGTAGAGGGGGGGGAGGGACAAGAGACCCAGTACTTC.

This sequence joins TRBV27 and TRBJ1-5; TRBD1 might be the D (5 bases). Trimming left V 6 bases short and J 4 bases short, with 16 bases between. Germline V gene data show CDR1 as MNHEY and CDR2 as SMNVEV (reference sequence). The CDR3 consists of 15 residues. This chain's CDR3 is CASRTLEGPNQPQHF. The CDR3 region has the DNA TGTGCCAGCAGAACCCTCGAGGGGCCGAATCAGCCCCAGCATTTT.

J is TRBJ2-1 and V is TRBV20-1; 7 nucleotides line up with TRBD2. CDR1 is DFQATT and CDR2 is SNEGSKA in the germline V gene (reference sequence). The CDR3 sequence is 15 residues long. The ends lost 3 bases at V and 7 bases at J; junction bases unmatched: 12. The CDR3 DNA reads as TGCAGTGCTAGGGGAACTAGCTCGGGGGGTAATGAGCAGTTCTTC. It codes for CSARGTSSGGNEQFF.

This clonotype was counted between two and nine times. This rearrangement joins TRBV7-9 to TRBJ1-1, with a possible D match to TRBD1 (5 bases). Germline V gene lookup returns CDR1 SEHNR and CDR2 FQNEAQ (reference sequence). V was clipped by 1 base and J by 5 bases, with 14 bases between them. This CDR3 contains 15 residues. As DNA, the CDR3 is TGTGCCAGCAGCTTAGTTGGTTCAGGGCGGACTGAAGCTTTCTTT. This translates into CASSLVGSGRTEAFF.

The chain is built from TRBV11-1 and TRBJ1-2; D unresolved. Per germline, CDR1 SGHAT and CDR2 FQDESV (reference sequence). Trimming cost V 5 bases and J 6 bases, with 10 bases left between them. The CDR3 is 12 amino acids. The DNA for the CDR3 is TGTGCCAGCAGCAAGGGAAGGGATGGCTACACCTTC. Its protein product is CASSKGRDGYTF.

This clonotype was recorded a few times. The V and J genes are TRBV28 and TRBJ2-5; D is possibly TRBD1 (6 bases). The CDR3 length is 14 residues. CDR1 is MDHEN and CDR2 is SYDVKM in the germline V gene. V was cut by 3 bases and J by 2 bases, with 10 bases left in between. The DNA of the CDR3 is TGTGCCAGCAGTTTGATCGGACAGCAAGAGACCCAGTACTTC. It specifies CASSLIGQQETQYF.

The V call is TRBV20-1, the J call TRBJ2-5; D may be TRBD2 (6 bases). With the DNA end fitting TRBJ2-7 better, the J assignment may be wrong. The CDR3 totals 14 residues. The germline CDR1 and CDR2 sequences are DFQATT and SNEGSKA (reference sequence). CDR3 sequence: CSASSGRSPYEQYF. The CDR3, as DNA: TGCAGTGCTTCTTCGGGGAGGTCCCCCTACGAGCAGTACTTC.

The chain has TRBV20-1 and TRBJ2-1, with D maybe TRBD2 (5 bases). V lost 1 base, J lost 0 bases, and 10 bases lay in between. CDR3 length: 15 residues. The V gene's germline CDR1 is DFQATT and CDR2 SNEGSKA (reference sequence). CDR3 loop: CSARVRTRSYNEQFF. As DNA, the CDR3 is TGCAGTGCTAGAGTTAGGACTCGCTCCTACAATGAGCAGTTCTTC.

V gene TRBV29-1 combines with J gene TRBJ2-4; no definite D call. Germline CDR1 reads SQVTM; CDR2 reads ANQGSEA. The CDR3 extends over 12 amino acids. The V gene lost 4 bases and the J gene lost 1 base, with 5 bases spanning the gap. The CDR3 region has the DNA TGCAGCGTTGTAGGGGCCAAAAACATTCAGTACTTC. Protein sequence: CSVVGAKNIQYF. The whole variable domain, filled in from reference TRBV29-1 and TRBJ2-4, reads SAVISQKPSRDICQRGTSLTIQCQVDSQVTMMFWYRQQPGQSLTLIATANQGSEATYESGFVIDKFPISRPNLTFSTLTVSNMSPEDSSIYLCSVVGAKNIQYFGAGTRLSVL.

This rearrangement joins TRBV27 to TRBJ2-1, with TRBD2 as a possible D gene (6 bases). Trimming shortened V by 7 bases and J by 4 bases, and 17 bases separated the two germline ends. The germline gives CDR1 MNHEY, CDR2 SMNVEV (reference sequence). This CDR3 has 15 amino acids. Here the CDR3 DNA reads TGTGCCAGCAACAAAGCGGGCGTACGATACAATGAGCAGTTCTTC. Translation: CASNKAGVRYNEQFF.

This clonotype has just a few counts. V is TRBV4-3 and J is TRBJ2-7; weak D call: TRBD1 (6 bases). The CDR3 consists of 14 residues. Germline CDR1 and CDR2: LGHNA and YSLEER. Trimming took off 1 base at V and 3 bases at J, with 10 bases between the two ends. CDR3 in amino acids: CASSQGTDLYEQYF. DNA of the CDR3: TGCGCCAGCAGCCAAGGGACAGACCTCTACGAGCAGTACTTC.

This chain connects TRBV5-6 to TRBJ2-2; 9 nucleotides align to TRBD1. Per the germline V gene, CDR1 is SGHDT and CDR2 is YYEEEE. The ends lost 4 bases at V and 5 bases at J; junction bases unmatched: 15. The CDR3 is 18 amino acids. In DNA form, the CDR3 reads TGTGCCAGCAGCCGACGGGGATTCGGACAGGGGTTGACCGGGGAGCTGTTTTTT. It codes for CASSRRGFGQGLTGELFF.